This T cell receptor (beta chain) was recovered during a study of shared clonotypes between healthy human individuals. Sequenced by immunoSEQ multiplex PCR; TCRdb stores in-frame clones only, minus some. The sample consists of under 2,500,000 clones, 90% to 97% of them appearing once. J was trimmed by 3 bases and V by 2 bases; bases with no gene match: 9. The CDR3 contains 18 residues. Germline assignment: CDR1 SEHNR and CDR2 FQNEAQ (reference sequence). The sequenced sample was naive CD4+ T cells sorted from blood. Subset reported: CD45RA+ positively selected. This receptor was identified in a man aged 18-30 years in good health. The V and J genes are TRBV7-9 and TRBJ2-5; the match to TRBD2 covers 13 bases. The CDR3 DNA reads TGTGCCAGCAGCTTAACTAGCGGGAGGGCCAGGGCCAAAGAGACCCAGTACTTC. Translating gives CASSLTSGRARAKETQYF.